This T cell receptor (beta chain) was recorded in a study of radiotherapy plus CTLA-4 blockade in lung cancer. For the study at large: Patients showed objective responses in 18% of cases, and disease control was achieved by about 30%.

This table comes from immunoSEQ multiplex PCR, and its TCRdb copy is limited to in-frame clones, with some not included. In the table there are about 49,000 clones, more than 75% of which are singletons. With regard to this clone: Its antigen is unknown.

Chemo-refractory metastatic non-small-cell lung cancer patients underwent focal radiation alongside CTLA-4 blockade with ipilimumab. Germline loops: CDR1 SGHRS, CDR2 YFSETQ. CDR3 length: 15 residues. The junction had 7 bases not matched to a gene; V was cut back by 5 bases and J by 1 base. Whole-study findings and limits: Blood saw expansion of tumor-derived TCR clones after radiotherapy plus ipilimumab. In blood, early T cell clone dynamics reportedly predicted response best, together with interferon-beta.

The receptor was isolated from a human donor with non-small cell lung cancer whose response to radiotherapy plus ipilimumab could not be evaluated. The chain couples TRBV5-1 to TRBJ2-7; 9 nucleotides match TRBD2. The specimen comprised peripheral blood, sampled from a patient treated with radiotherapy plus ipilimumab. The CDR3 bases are TGCGCCAGCAGGGACGGGCTAGCGGGATCCTACGAGCAGTACTTC. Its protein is CASRDGLAGSYEQYF.